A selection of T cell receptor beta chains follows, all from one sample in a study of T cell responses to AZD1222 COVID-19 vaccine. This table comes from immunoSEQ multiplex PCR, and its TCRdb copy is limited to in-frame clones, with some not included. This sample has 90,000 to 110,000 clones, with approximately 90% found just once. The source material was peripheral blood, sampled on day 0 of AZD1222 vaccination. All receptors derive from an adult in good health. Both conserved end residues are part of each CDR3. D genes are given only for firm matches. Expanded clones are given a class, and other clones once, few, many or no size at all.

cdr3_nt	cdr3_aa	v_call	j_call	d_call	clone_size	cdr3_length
TGTGCCAGCAGTTACCTAGCGGGAGTCAATGAGCAGTTCTTC	CASSYLAGVNEQFF	TRBV6-5	TRBJ2-1	TRBD2	.	14
TGTGCCAGCAGCGGAATCAGGGGCAAGGGCTCACTTTATGGCTACACCTTC	CASSGIRGKGSLYGYTF	TRBV5-6	TRBJ1-2	.	.	17
TGTGCCAGTACCCGAAGTAGGGGGGACAGGGGTTACACTGAAGCTTTCTTT	CASTRSRGDRGYTEAFF	TRBV19	TRBJ1-1	TRBD1	.	17
TGTGCCAGTAGTATAGGGGACACTGGGGGCTATGGCTACACCTTC	CASSIGDTGGYGYTF	TRBV19	TRBJ1-2	.	.	15
TGTGCCAGCAGCTTTGACAGGGGGTCAGATACGCAGTATTTT	CASSFDRGSDTQYF	TRBV5-8	TRBJ2-3	TRBD1	.	14
TGTGCCAGCAGCTTAACTGATGGTTACGAGCAGTACTTC	CASSLTDGYEQYF	TRBV7-3	TRBJ2-7	.	once	13
TGTGCCAGCAGTGGCCGACAGGGGGCCGGCAATCAGCCCCAGCATTTT	CASSGRQGAGNQPQHF	TRBV2	TRBJ1-5	TRBD1	.	16
TGTGCCAGCAGCTTTAGCGGGAGAGGGGGAAATGAGCAGTTCTTC	CASSFSGRGGNEQFF	TRBV13	TRBJ2-1	TRBD2	.	15
TGTGCCAGCAGTCCCACAACCCGGACAGGCGGAAAACTGTTTTTT	CASSPTTRTGGKLFF	TRBV7-2	TRBJ1-4	TRBD1	.	15
TGTGCCAGCAGCCCCGGGGTAGCGGCTAAAAAACCCTACGAGCAGTACTTC	CASSPGVAAKKPYEQYF	TRBV13	TRBJ2-7	.	.	17
TGTGCCAGCTCATCTCAGACAGGAAACAATGAAAAACTGTTTTTT	CASSSQTGNNEKLFF	TRBV18	TRBJ1-4	.	.	15
TGTGCCAGCAGCTGGACAGGGGGGGAGACCCAGTACTTC	CASSWTGGETQYF	TRBV5-6	TRBJ2-5	TRBD1	.	13
TGCGCCAGCAGCTACGGGACAGGGGAGTCCCTCCACTTT	CASSYGTGESLHF	TRBV5-1	TRBJ1-6	TRBD1	.	13
TGCGCCAGCAGCACTGGACAATTGGCCACTGAAGCTTTCTTT	CASSTGQLATEAFF	TRBV5-1	TRBJ1-1	.	.	14
TGTGCCAGTAGGGGGGCTACAACTAATGAAAAACTGTTTTTT	CASRGATTNEKLFF	TRBV19	TRBJ1-4	.	once	14
TGTGCCAGCAGCCAAAAGGGGCAGGTCGGGGAGCTGTTTTTT	CASSQKGQVGELFF	TRBV3-1/TRBV3-2	TRBJ2-2	.	.	14
TGTGCCAGCGGGCTATCTGGAAACACCATATATTTT	CASGLSGNTIYF	TRBV19	TRBJ1-3	.	.	12
TGTGCCAGCAGTACCCTAGCGGTTAGGGAGACCCAGTACTTC	CASSTLAVRETQYF	TRBV6-2/TRBV6-3	TRBJ2-5	TRBD2	.	14
TGCGCCAGCAGCGGGACCGGGACAGGGGCTTTCGGGGAGCTGTTTTTT	CASSGTGTGAFGELFF	TRBV5-1	TRBJ2-2	TRBD1	.	16
TGTGCCAGCAGTCCCGGGACGGGGGCTATAGCTGAAGCTTTCTTT	CASSPGTGAIAEAFF	TRBV6-6	TRBJ1-1	.	once	15
TGTGCCACCAGCAGGTCTAATCGGGAAAAACTGTTTTTT	CATSRSNREKLFF	TRBV15	TRBJ1-4	.	.	13
TGTGCCAGCACCTCTAGCGGGAGGGCCGAAGACTTC	CASTSSGRAEDF	TRBV11-2	TRBJ2-5	TRBD2	.	12
TGTGCCAGTAGCCGAGGACTGGAGCGGACTGAAGCTTTCTTT	CASSRGLERTEAFF	TRBV19	TRBJ1-1	.	.	14
TGTGCCAGCAGTGAAGCCCCAGCAGGGGCTTATAGCGGAAAACTGTTTTTT	CASSEAPAGAYSGKLFF	TRBV2	TRBJ1-4	.	.	17
TGTGCCAGCAGCGTAAAAGGGACCTTACACATGAACACTGAAGCTTTCTTT	CASSVKGTLHMNTEAFF	TRBV9	TRBJ1-1	.	.	17
TGCGCCAGCAGTGAGGCGGCCACAGGGAATACGCAGTATTTT	CASSEAATGNTQYF	TRBV10-1	TRBJ2-3	.	.	14
TGTGCCAGCAGCTTAACCCGATACAATGAGCAGTTCTTC	CASSLTRYNEQFF	TRBV7-6	TRBJ2-1	.	.	13
TGTGCCAGCGGGACAGGGAGTAGTCAGCCCCAGCATTTT	CASGTGSSQPQHF	TRBV6-5	TRBJ1-5	TRBD1	.	13
TGCGCCAGCAGCTTTGGACAGGGAAATCAGCCCCAGCATTTT	CASSFGQGNQPQHF	TRBV5-1	TRBJ1-5	TRBD1	.	14
TGCGCCAGCAGTGGAACAGGGGCCGACTATGGCTACACCTTC	CASSGTGADYGYTF	TRBV5-1	TRBJ1-2	TRBD1	.	14
TGCGCCAGCAGCCCCAGGACCGAAGGGACTAGCACAGATACGCAGTATTTT	CASSPRTEGTSTDTQYF	TRBV5-1	TRBJ2-3	.	.	17
TGCGCCAGCAGCTTGGACAGGTTCTATGGCTACACCTTC	CASSLDRFYGYTF	TRBV5-1	TRBJ1-2	.	.	13